This T cell receptor (beta chain) was sequenced for a study of OX40 agonist ivuxolimab in advanced cancers. Turning to the study itself: Patients received the agonistic anti-OX40 (CD134) antibody ivuxolimab. Partial responses were achieved by three patients, of whom one had hepatocellular carcinoma and two had cutaneous melanoma. General observations from the study: By week 6 at 0.1 to 3.0 mg/kg, blood CD4+ and CD8+ T cells had expanded clonally.

A history of autoimmune disease or systemic immunosuppression excluded patients. This CDR3 has 13 amino acids. Deletions cut 3 bases from V and 6 bases from J, with 8 bases between. Germline CDR1 is MNHEY and CDR2 is SVGAGI. TCRdb's copy holds only in-frame clones and misses some; the assay was immunoSEQ multiplex PCR. The repertoire holds 90,000 to 100,000 clones, 75% to 90% seen once, with around 0.3% in the top ten. Note on this clone: The antigen remains undetermined.

The receptor was isolated from an adult with an advanced solid tumor such as melanoma, head and neck, liver or kidney cancer. The gene calls are TRBV6-5 and TRBJ1-4; D unclear. The material was CD4+ or CD8+ T cells sorted from blood, obtained in a trial of the OX40 agonist ivuxolimab. The CDR3 nucleotides are TGTGCCAGCAGTTATAACAGCGATGAAAAACTGTTTTTT. It encodes CASSYNSDEKLFF.